Shown below are 30 T cell receptor beta chains from a single sample sequenced in a study of cytomegalovirus exposure and HLA in healthy donors. The PCR ran on 60 Vbeta and 13 Jbeta primers. Assay: immunoSEQ multiplex PCR; the TCRdb copy retains only in-frame clones and omits some. The top ten clones hold 2% to 2.5% of a sample with 90,000 to 120,000 clones, roughly 80% of them seen once. Material for sequencing was PBMCs. All receptors come from a man aged 30 to 45 in good health and CMV-seronegative.

The genes are TRBV6-1 and TRBJ2-1; 7 bases fit TRBD1. Germline CDR1 reads MNHNS; CDR2 reads SASEGT. After removal of 1 base from V and 4 bases from J, the junction contained 4 bases not matched to a gene. The CDR3 has 15 amino acids. Written as DNA, the CDR3 is TGTGCCAGCAGTGAAGGTTCAGGGGGTTACAATGAGCAGTTCTTC. This translates into CASSEGSGGYNEQFF.

The chain joins TRBV7-2 to TRBJ2-7, with D maybe TRBD2 (5 bases). This CDR3 contains 14 residues. Germline CDR1 SGHTA, CDR2 FQGNSA. The V end was cut by 1 base, the J end by 4 bases, with 11 bases between. The CDR3 nucleotides are TGTGCCAGCAGCTTAGACCGGGGATATTACGAGCAGTACTTC. Amino acid sequence: CASSLDRGYYEQYF.

This CDR3 is CASKRGGEKLFF. The CDR3 nucleotides read TGTGCCAGCAAGAGAGGCGGTGAAAAACTGTTTTTT. This rearrangement joins TRBV6-5 to TRBJ1-4; D unclear. The CDR3 extends over 12 amino acids. Trimming removed 7 bases at V and 7 bases at J, with 10 bases between. From germline, CDR1 is MNHEY and CDR2 SVGAGI.

This rearrangement joins TRBV2 to TRBJ2-7, with TRBD1 matching 7 bases. The CDR3 has 12 residues. V lost 11 bases and J lost 2; bases outside the gene matches: 6. Germline V gives CDR1 SNHLY, CDR2 FYNNEI. This CDR3 reads CAGTTGTYEQYF. The CDR3 bases are TGTGCCGGTACGACAGGGACCTACGAGCAGTACTTC.

This chain connects TRBV5-8 to TRBJ2-7, with 7 positions matching TRBD2. Germline V gives CDR1 SGHTS, CDR2 YDEGEE. The CDR3 contains 16 residues. The V and J ends lost 3 bases and 9 bases, in that order; junction bases with no gene match: 18. CDR3 sequence (DNA): TGTGCCAGCAGCTCCGCAGTTGGGGGAGGGCCGGAAGGGCAGTACTTC. Its protein is CASSSAVGGGPEGQYF.

The chain carries TRBV6-5 and TRBJ2-5; TRBD1 aligns across 9 bases. The DNA end is a closer match to TRBJ2-7, so the J assignment may be wrong. The CDR3 is 15 residues long. Germline V CDR1 and CDR2: MNHEY, SVGAGI. The CDR3 sequence is CASSGGGTGLYEQYF. The CDR3, as DNA: TGTGCCAGCAGTGGGGGCGGGACAGGGCTGTACGAGCAGTACTTC.

The rearrangement links TRBV7-9 to TRBJ2-7; TRBD2 matches at 11 bases. The CDR3 totals 16 residues. Germline values: CDR1 SEHNR, CDR2 FQNEAQ (reference sequence). The ends lost 3 bases at V and 5 bases at J; junction bases unmatched: 9. CDR3 coding DNA: TGTGCCAGCAGCTTTACCACTAGCGGGAGATTTAACGAGCAGTACTTC. Translated: CASSFTTSGRFNEQYF.

The chain carries TRBV28 and TRBJ1-2, with D perhaps TRBD1 (6 bases). V lost 6 bases and J lost 7, with 12 bases in between. CDR1 and CDR2 from the germline V gene are MDHEN and SYDVKM. This CDR3 is built from 12 residues. The CDR3 bases are TGTGCCAGCAGCCTTCAGGGGCTTGGCTACACCTTC. Translation gives CASSLQGLGYTF.

V and J are TRBV7-6 and TRBJ2-7; D is possibly TRBD1 (6 bases). The CDR3 consists of 13 residues. Between the trimmed V and J ends, which lost 5 bases and 6 bases, there was a span of 14 bases. Germline CDR1 reads SGHVS; CDR2 reads FNYEAQ. The CDR3 reads CASSHGTLLEQYF. CDR3 coding DNA: TGTGCCAGCAGCCACGGGACACTTCTCGAGCAGTACTTC.

The genes are TRBV13 and TRBJ1-1; D may be TRBD1 (6 bases). Deletions cut 8 bases from V and 1 base from J, with 17 bases between. The CDR3 length is 15 residues. In germline, CDR1 is PRHDT, CDR2 FYEKMQ (reference sequence). The CDR3 nucleotides are TGTGCCAGCCGAGACCGGGACATTCAGAACACTGAAGCTTTCTTT. It specifies CASRDRDIQNTEAFF.

CDR3 residues: CASSSRGRTEAFF. DNA for the CDR3: TGTGCCAGCAGTTCCAGGGGGCGGACTGAAGCTTTCTTT. The chain couples TRBV6-5 to TRBJ1-1; 8 positions agree with TRBD1. The CDR3 has 13 residues. The J segment lost 5 bases and the V segment lost 4 bases, leaving 3 bases of the junction unmatched. CDR1 is MNHEY, CDR2 SVGAGI, per germline.

CDR3 sequence (DNA): TGTGCCAGCAGCCCCCCGGGAGGTAGCTACAATGAGCAGTTCTTC. Encoded protein: CASSPPGGSYNEQFF. The chain couples TRBV5-4 to TRBJ2-1; 7 nucleotides match TRBD2. Germline values: CDR1 SGHNT, CDR2 YYREEE (reference sequence). The CDR3 has 15 amino acids. The V and J ends lost 4 bases and 3 bases, in that order; junction bases with no gene match: 7.

This sequence joins TRBV5-4 and TRBJ2-5, with 8 bases that match TRBD2. Trimming at V came to 3 bases and at J to 4 bases, leaving 11 bases not matched to a gene. The CDR3 contains 16 residues. CDR1 is SGHNT, CDR2 YYREEE, per germline (reference sequence). Written as DNA, the CDR3 is TGTGCCAGCAGCTCCGGGGGCGGGGGGATGGGAGAGACCCAGTACTTC. It encodes CASSSGGGGMGETQYF.

This chain connects TRBV28 to TRBJ2-3; the D gene is possibly TRBD2 (6 bases). CDR1 MDHEN and CDR2 SYDVKM come from the germline V gene. This CDR3 spans 15 amino acids. V lost 8 bases and J 0 bases, leaving 15 bases between the germline ends. The CDR3 DNA follows: TGTGCCAGCGGTCAGGGACTGTCTAGCACAGATACGCAGTATTTT. It yields the protein CASGQGLSSTDTQYF.

This chain uses TRBV7-9 with TRBJ2-7, with TRBD1 matching 10 bases. Germline V lookup: CDR1 SEHNR, CDR2 FQNEAQ (reference sequence). Trimming removed 3 bases from V and 4 bases from J; junction bases left unmatched: 9. There are 16 residues in the CDR3. The CDR3 loop reads CASSFQRGQGFYEQYF. The CDR3 nucleotides are TGTGCCAGCAGCTTCCAGAGGGGACAGGGGTTTTACGAGCAGTACTTC.

The chain joins TRBV18 to TRBJ2-5; D gene unclear. This CDR3 spans 13 amino acids. Per the germline V gene, CDR1 is KGHSH and CDR2 is LQKENI. Trimming shortened V by 2 bases and J by 5 bases, and 9 bases separated the two germline ends. CDR3 amino acids: CASSPGRGETQYF. The CDR3 DNA follows: TGTGCCAGCTCACCAGGCAGAGGCGAGACCCAGTACTTC. The full variable domain, in which reference TRBV18 and TRBJ2-5 provide the parts outside the CDR3, is NAGVMQNPRHLVRRRGQEARLRCSPMKGHSHVYWYRQLPEEGLKFMVYLQKENIIDESGMPKERFSAEFPKEGPSILRIQQVVRGDSAAYFCASSPGRGETQYFGPGTRLLVL.

Only one count was recorded for this clone. The V gene is TRBV14, the J gene TRBJ2-7; 8 nucleotides align to TRBD2. After removal of 4 bases from V and 3 bases from J, the junction contained 5 bases not matched to a gene. The CDR3 runs to 14 residues. In germline, CDR1 is SGHDN, CDR2 FVKESK. The CDR3 DNA reads TGTGCCAGCAGCCTCCTAGCGGGCTACTACGAGCAGTACTTC. Encoded protein: CASSLLAGYYEQYF.

The V call is TRBV5-1, the J call TRBJ2-7; 8 nucleotides align to TRBD2. V lost 0 bases and J lost 4; bases outside the gene matches: 6. The germline V gene has CDR1 SGHRS and CDR2 YFSETQ. CDR3 size: 15 residues. CDR3 region: CASSLDPSGLYEQYF. CDR3 bases: TGCGCCAGCAGCTTGGACCCTAGCGGGCTGTACGAGCAGTACTTC.

This chain joins TRBV5-1 and TRBJ1-1; no reliable D call. This CDR3 has 12 residues. CDR1 and CDR2 (germline): SGHRS, YFSETQ. The V gene lost 4 bases and the J gene lost 7 bases, with 11 bases spanning the gap. The CDR3 DNA sequence: TGCGCCAGCAGCGTAGACCAGGATGAAGCTTTCTTT. This sequence encodes CASSVDQDEAFF.

This clone was detected only once. V is TRBV5-1 and J is TRBJ2-5; a weak D match, TRBD2 (6 bases). The V gene's germline CDR1 is SGHRS and CDR2 YFSETQ. This CDR3 has 14 amino acids. The V and J ends lost 6 bases and 0 bases respectively, with 12 bases between them. CDR3: CASKDYPNQETQYF. DNA of the CDR3: TGCGCCAGCAAGGACTACCCTAACCAAGAGACCCAGTACTTC. Filled out from reference TRBV5-1 and TRBJ2-5, the complete variable domain reads KAGVTQTPRYLIKTRGQQVTLSCSPISGHRSVSWYQQTPGQGLQFLFEYFSETQRNKGNFPGRFSGRQFSNSRSEMNVSTLELGDSALYLCASKDYPNQETQYFGPGTRLLVL.

A note on this clone: One junction end disagrees with the germline gene, perhaps due to a read error. The V gene is TRBV2, the J gene TRBJ1-2, with 8 bases lining up with TRBD1. Germline CDR1 is SNHLY and CDR2 is FYNNEI. The CDR3 has 14 amino acids. For the CDR3, the DNA is TGTGCCAGCAGCCACAGCGGGACAGGTATCCCTGGGATTTTC. Protein product: CASSHSGTGIPGIF. The complete variable domain, with remaining parts taken from reference TRBV2 and TRBJ1-2, reads EPEVTQTPSHQVTQMGQEVILRCVPISNHLYFYWYRQILGQKVEFLVSFYNNEISEKSEIFDDQFSVERPDGSNFTLKIRSTKLEDSAMYFCASSHSGTGIPGIFGSGTRLTVV.

This clone was counted a single time. V is TRBV2 and J is TRBJ2-7; no firm D call. The length of the CDR3 is 15 residues. The germline V gene encodes CDR1 SNHLY and CDR2 FYNNEI. V was pared by 6 bases and J by 0 bases, with 15 bases between. CDR3 protein: CASSLGLSSSYEQYF. The CDR3 DNA reads TGTGCCAGCAGCTTGGGCCTTTCAAGCTCCTACGAGCAGTACTTC.

The V gene is TRBV7-9, the J gene TRBJ1-1; TRBD1 matches at 9 bases. This CDR3 contains 18 residues. Per the germline V gene, CDR1 is SEHNR and CDR2 is FQNEAQ (reference sequence). Trimming took 1 base from V and 4 from J; bases not matched to a gene: 13. DNA for the CDR3: TGTGCCAGCAGCTTAGATGTTCGGACAGGGGCTATTGGCACTGAAGCTTTCTTT. This gives the protein CASSLDVRTGAIGTEAFF.

This clone was found once. The chain joins TRBV4-1 to TRBJ2-7; D might be TRBD2 (6 bases). V lost 1 base to trimming and J lost 6 bases, with 13 bases between them. Germline CDR1 and CDR2: MGHRA and YSYEKL. The CDR3 consists of 14 residues. The CDR3, as DNA: TGCGCCAGCAGCCAAGCAGGGACTTCCGGCGAGCAGTACTTC. Translated: CASSQAGTSGEQYF.

J is TRBJ1-4 and V is TRBV5-1, with D perhaps TRBD1 (5 bases). Per the germline V gene, CDR1 is SGHRS and CDR2 is YFSETQ. Trimming pared 4 bases from V and 8 bases from J, leaving 15 bases between. This CDR3 is 14 amino acids long. The CDR3, as DNA: TGCGCCAGCAGCGGGGACTCGGAGGGCGAAAAACTGTTTTTT. Encoded protein: CASSGDSEGEKLFF. Using reference TRBV5-1 and TRBJ1-4 for the parts outside the CDR3, the full variable domain is KAGVTQTPRYLIKTRGQQVTLSCSPISGHRSVSWYQQTPGQGLQFLFEYFSETQRNKGNFPGRFSGRQFSNSRSEMNVSTLELGDSALYLCASSGDSEGEKLFFGSGTQLSVL.

The chain recombines TRBV5-1 with TRBJ2-3; TRBD1 agrees at 7 bases. Germline V gives CDR1 SGHRS, CDR2 YFSETQ. CDR3 length: 13 residues. V was pared by 5 bases and J by 4 bases, with 4 bases of the junction left unmatched. This CDR3 is CASRRQGPDTQYF. The CDR3 region has the DNA TGCGCCAGCAGGCGACAGGGTCCAGATACGCAGTATTTT.

The chain couples TRBV6-1 to TRBJ2-2; maybe TRBD2 (6 bases). The CDR3 has 14 amino acids. Germline loops: CDR1 MNHNS, CDR2 SASEGT. Trimming removed 7 bases at V and 3 bases at J, with 12 bases between. The CDR3 loop is CASTGSADTGELFF. CDR3 nucleotides: TGTGCCAGCACCGGGAGTGCGGACACCGGGGAGCTGTTTTTT.

J is TRBJ2-5 and V is TRBV6-8; the match to TRBD2 covers 10 bases. The CDR3 covers 14 residues. The germline gives CDR1 MNHGY, CDR2 SAAAGT. The V segment lost 4 bases and the J segment 6 bases; nucleotides outside the gene matches: 5. In DNA form, the CDR3 reads TGTGCCAGCAGTTCTAGCGGGAGTGTGAAGACCCAGTACTTC. It translates to CASSSSGSVKTQYF.

The chain has TRBV18 and TRBJ2-7; D unclear. The length of the CDR3 is 13 residues. The germline V and J ends were trimmed by 6 bases and 0 bases, with 9 bases remaining between them. Germline V gives CDR1 KGHSH, CDR2 LQKENI. Written as DNA, the CDR3 is TGTGCCAGCTCCCCCAGTCCCTCCTACGAGCAGTACTTC. It encodes CASSPSPSYEQYF. The whole variable domain, remainder taken from reference TRBV18 and TRBJ2-7, is NAGVMQNPRHLVRRRGQEARLRCSPMKGHSHVYWYRQLPEEGLKFMVYLQKENIIDESGMPKERFSAEFPKEGPSILRIQQVVRGDSAAYFCASSPSPSYEQYFGPGTRLTVT.

This CDR3 is CASSYRISRPGEKLFF. CDR3 bases: TGTGCCAGCAGTTACAGGATTTCCCGACCCGGGGAAAAACTGTTTTTT. This sequence joins TRBV6-5 and TRBJ1-4; D remains ambiguous. Germline loops: CDR1 MNHEY, CDR2 SVGAGI. CDR3 size: 16 residues. Trimming took off 2 bases at V and 8 bases at J, with 18 bases between the two ends.